The clone carrying this TCR beta chain was picked up one time. The library tagged individual cDNA molecules with unique molecular identifiers. From the RACE reads, TCRdb called clonotypes with MiXCR, one entry per CDR3 protein. The profile shows about 140,000 distinct CDR3 sequences, about 12% of them singletons. This sample is part of a study of human T cells and chemical hapten exposure. On the study more broadly: Sensitization involved placing 2% DPC onto an approximately 2 cm by approximately 2 cm region of upper inner arm skin. During the approximately 25-week study period, patients had diphenylcyclopropenone applied to the scalp every week. Application of 0.01% DPC to the upper back was done by patch test, with a reading at 6 days.

In germline, CDR1 is SQVTM, CDR2 ANQGSEA. CDR3 length equals 13 residues. The ends were cut back, 4 bases at V and 4 bases at J, with 14 bases in the middle. The time point denotes: patch test 2, 6 weeks after DPC sensitization. Noted treatment: therapeutic diphenylcyclopropenone sensitization with weekly scalp DPC. The sample consisted of whole blood, taken in connection with sensitization to the hapten diphenylcyclopropenone (DPC). This chain joins TRBV29-1 and TRBJ2-7; D possibly corresponds to TRBD2 (5 bases). This TCR was recovered from a woman aged 45-65 years with alopecia areata. Some clones in this sample may be carry-over from other donors' samples. As DNA, the CDR3 is TGCAGCGTTGCGAGCGGAGTTGGGTACGAGCAGTACTTC. It yields the protein CSVASGVGYEQYF.